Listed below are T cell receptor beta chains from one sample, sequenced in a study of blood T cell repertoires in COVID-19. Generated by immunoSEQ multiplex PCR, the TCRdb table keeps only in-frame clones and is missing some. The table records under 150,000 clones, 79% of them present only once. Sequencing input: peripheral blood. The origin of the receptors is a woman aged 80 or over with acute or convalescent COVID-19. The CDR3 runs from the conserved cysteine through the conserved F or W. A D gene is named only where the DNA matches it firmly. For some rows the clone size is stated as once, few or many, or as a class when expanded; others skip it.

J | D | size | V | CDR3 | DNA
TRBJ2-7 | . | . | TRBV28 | CASSHSTGGYTYEQYF | TGTGCCAGCAGCCACTCAACCGGGGGTTACACCTACGAGCAGTACTTC
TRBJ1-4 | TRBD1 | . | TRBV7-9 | CASSSGQGGEKLFF | TGTGCCAGCAGCTCCGGACAGGGCGGAGAAAAACTGTTTTTT
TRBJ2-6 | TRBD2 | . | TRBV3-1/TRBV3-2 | CASSQGLAGTTGANVLTF | TGTGCCAGCAGCCAAGGCCTAGCGGGGACGACTGGGGCCAACGTCCTGACTTTC
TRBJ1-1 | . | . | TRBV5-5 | CASSLGLNTEAFF | TGTGCCAGCAGCTTGGGTCTAAACACTGAAGCTTTCTTT
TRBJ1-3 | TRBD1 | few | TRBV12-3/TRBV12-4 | CASSRGTGTTIYF | TGTGCCAGCAGTCGGGGGACAGGGACCACCATATATTTT
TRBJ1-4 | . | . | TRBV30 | CAWSATETNEKLFF | TGTGCCTGGAGTGCAACAGAAACTAATGAAAAACTGTTTTTT
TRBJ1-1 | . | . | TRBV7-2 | CASSFGGRALTEAFF | TGTGCCAGCAGCTTCGGGGGGCGCGCACTCACTGAAGCTTTCTTT
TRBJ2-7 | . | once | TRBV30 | CAWSRGLIGHHEQYF | TGTGCCTGGAGTAGGGGCCTTATAGGACATCACGAGCAGTACTTC
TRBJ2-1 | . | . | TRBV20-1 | CSASMGAGVNEQFF | TGCAGTGCTAGTATGGGAGCAGGAGTCAATGAGCAGTTCTTC
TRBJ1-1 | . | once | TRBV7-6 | CASSFEAGRNTEAFF | TGTGCCAGCAGCTTCGAGGCGGGGCGGAACACTGAAGCTTTCTTT
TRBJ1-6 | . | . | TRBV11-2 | CASSPNPGDSPLHF | TGTGCCAGCAGCCCCAATCCGGGGGATTCACCCCTCCACTTT
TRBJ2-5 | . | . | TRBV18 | CASSQQGSASETQYF | TGTGCCAGCTCACAACAGGGAAGCGCGTCGGAGACCCAGTACTTC
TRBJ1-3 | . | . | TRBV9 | CASSVSTGTHGNTIYF | TGTGCCAGCAGCGTATCGACAGGTACGCATGGAAACACCATATATTTT
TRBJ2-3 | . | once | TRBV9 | CASSVRGSPGGDTQYF | TGTGCCAGCAGCGTAAGGGGGTCCCCGGGGGGAGATACGCAGTATTTT
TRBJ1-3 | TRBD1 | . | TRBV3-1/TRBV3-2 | CASSQAGGEYTIYF | TGTGCCAGCAGCCAAGCAGGGGGCGAATACACCATATATTTT
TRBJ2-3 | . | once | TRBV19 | CASSRGSYTDTQYF | TGTGCCAGTAGTAGGGGCAGCTACACAGATACGCAGTATTTT
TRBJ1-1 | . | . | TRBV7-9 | CASSLWEANTEAFF | TGTGCCAGCAGCTTGTGGGAGGCCAACACTGAAGCTTTCTTT
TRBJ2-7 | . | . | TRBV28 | CASSSPSRTGVSLYEQYF | TGTGCCAGCAGTTCCCCTTCGAGAACGGGAGTGTCCCTCTACGAGCAGTACTTC
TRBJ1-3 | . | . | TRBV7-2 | CASSPSSGTGNTIYF | TGTGCCAGCAGCCCTTCCTCAGGAACTGGAAACACCATATATTTT
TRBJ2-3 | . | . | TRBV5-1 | CASSLRAIATDTQYF | TGCGCCAGCAGCTTAAGAGCGATCGCCACAGATACGCAGTATTTT
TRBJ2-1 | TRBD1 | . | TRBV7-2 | CASSPRTGNNEQFF | TGTGCCAGCAGCCCCCGGACAGGGAACAATGAGCAGTTCTTC
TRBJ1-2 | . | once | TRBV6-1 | CASSEDPAAIYGYTF | TGTGCCAGCAGTGAGGATCCGGCGGCAATCTATGGCTACACCTTC
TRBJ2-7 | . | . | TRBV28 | CASSLFSGAYEQYF | TGTGCCAGCAGTTTATTCAGCGGAGCCTACGAGCAGTACTTC
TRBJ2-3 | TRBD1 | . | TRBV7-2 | CASSLVGGPDTQYF | TGTGCCAGCAGCTTAGTAGGGGGCCCTGATACGCAGTATTTT
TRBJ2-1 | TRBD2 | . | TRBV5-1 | CASSSQRGSYNEQFF | TGCGCCAGCAGCTCCCAGCGGGGTTCCTACAATGAGCAGTTCTTC
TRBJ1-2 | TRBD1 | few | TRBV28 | CASSRTGGGYTF | TGTGCCAGCAGTCGGACAGGGGGCGGCTACACCTTC
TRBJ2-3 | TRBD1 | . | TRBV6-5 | CASSPWDRGTDTQYF | TGTGCCAGCAGTCCCTGGGACAGGGGCACAGATACGCAGTATTTT